The entry below gives a single TCR beta chain sequence along with its context. The antigen is undetermined. The method was immunoSEQ multiplex PCR; TCRdb's version includes in-frame clones alone and lacks a portion of them. Of nearly 25,000 clones listed, almost 80% were seen once; the top ten hold 9.5% to 15%. Per the germline V gene, CDR1 is SGDLS and CDR2 is YYNGEE. The CDR3 loop spans 13 amino acids. Trimming stripped 0 bases from V and 2 bases from J, with 4 bases between. The source of the sample is a study of OX40 agonist ivuxolimab in advanced cancers. Study outcomes and limitations: The 0.1-3.0 mg/kg partial responders had among the lowest clonal expansion. There was clonal expansion of CD4+ and CD8+ blood T cells by week 6 at 0.1 to 3.0 mg/kg.

The chain employs TRBV9 and TRBJ2-3; D remains unclear. The sample in question was CD4+ or CD8+ T cells sorted from blood, obtained in a trial of the OX40 agonist ivuxolimab. This clonotype originated in an adult with an advanced solid tumor such as melanoma, head and neck, liver or kidney cancer. For the CDR3, the DNA is TGTGCCAGCAGCGTAGTAACCACAGATACGCAGTATTTT. The encoded protein is CASSVVTTDTQYF.